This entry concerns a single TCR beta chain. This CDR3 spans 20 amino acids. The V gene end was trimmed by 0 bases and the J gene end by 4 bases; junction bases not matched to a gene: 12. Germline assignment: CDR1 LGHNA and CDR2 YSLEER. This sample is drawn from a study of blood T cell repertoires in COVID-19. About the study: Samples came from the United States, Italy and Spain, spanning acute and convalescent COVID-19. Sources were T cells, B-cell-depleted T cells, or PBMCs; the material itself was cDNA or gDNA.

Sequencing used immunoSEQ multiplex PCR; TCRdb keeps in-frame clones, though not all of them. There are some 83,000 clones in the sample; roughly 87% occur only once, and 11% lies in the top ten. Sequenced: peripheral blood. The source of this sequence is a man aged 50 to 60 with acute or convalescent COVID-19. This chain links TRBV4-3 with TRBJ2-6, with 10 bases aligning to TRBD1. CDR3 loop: CASSQDWVDRGGPGANVLTF. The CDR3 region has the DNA TGCGCCAGCAGCCAAGATTGGGTGGACAGGGGGGGCCCAGGGGCCAACGTCCTGACTTTC.